This T cell receptor beta chain appears in the sequencing data of a study of regulatory T cells in long-lasting Graves disease. Study in general: The term persistent Graves' disease signified upward of 5 years on antithyroid drugs with positive TSH receptor antibodies.

Time point reported: persistent/refractory GD, antithyroid drugs over 5 years with positive TRAb. There was RNA extracted from PBMCs, and the TCR library was made from it. Diagnoses of Graves' disease were made by American Thyroid Association guidelines. With iRepertoire HTBI primers and Arm-PCR of CDR3 regions, TCR beta libraries were built. TCRdb reprocessed the multiplex PCR reads with MiXCR, giving one entry per CDR3 protein. The sample has under 500,000 distinct CDR3 sequences; around 21% are singletons. From germline, CDR1 is LNHDA and CDR2 SQIVND (reference sequence). CDR3 length: 13 residues. The germline V and J ends were trimmed by 5 bases and 6 bases, with 14 bases remaining between them. With respect to this clonotype: The antigen is unknown.

Study-level findings and limits: With persistent disease, TRBV28, TRBJ1-2 and TRBJ2-5 were the favored segments. Among persistent patients, a larger number of public clonotypes were shared (around 2,700) than among newly diagnosed patients (more than 850).

This clonotype originated in a female donor with Graves disease. The J gene is TRBJ2-7, the V gene TRBV19; unclear D gene. The starting material was peripheral blood mononuclear cells (PBMCs), obtained when the disease was refractory, from a patient treated with antithyroid drugs. The CDR3, as DNA: TGTGCCAGTAGTCCACACGGGCCTCGCGAGCAGTACTTC. Its protein product is CASSPHGPREQYF.